The 28 T cell receptor beta chains presented below share a single source sample, sequenced in a study of human T cells and chemical hapten exposure. Time point specified: patch test 3, about 24 weeks after DPC sensitization. Treatment meaning: therapeutic diphenylcyclopropenone sensitization with weekly scalp DPC. TCRdb independently ran MiXCR on the RACE reads; one entry per CDR3 protein. The sample lists roughly 69,000 distinct CDR3 sequences; roughly 11% were seen once. The sample consisted of whole blood, taken in connection with sensitization to the hapten diphenylcyclopropenone (DPC). The receptors originated from a woman in her twenties or thirties with alopecia areata. Some clones in this sample may be carry-over from other donors' samples.

The chain couples TRBV12-3 or TRBV12-4 to TRBJ1-3; D remains ambiguous. V was shortened by 7 bases and J by 0 bases, with 7 bases between the two germline ends. The CDR3 is 13 residues long. The CDR3 bases are TGTGCCAGCAAGACCGACTCTGGAAACACCATATATTTT. It is translated as CASKTDSGNTIYF.

The chain links TRBV18 to TRBJ2-7; 7 bases match TRBD1. The length of the CDR3 is 15 residues. Germline-derived CDR1 and CDR2 are KGHSH and LQKENI. J lost 7 bases, V lost 4 bases, and 13 bases had no gene match. The CDR3 sequence: CASSRDSARTGEQYF. CDR3 nucleotides: TGTGCCAGCTCACGGGACAGCGCGCGGACGGGGGAGCAGTACTTC. The full variable domain, completed using reference TRBV18 and TRBJ2-7, is NAGVMQNPRHLVRRRGQEARLRCSPMKGHSHVYWYRQLPEEGLKFMVYLQKENIIDESGMPKERFSAEFPKEGPSILRIQQVVRGDSAAYFCASSRDSARTGEQYFGPGTRLTVT.

The chain joins TRBV11-2 to TRBJ2-4; D is ambiguous. Trimming stripped 1 base from V and 5 bases from J, with 6 bases between. The V gene's germline CDR1 is SGHAT and CDR2 FQNNGV. The CDR3 is 13 amino acids. The CDR3 sequence: CASSLGLENIQYF. The CDR3 coding sequence is TGTGCCAGCAGCTTAGGGTTAGAAAACATTCAGTACTTC. The full variable domain, in which reference TRBV11-2 and TRBJ2-4 provide the parts outside the CDR3, is EAGVAQSPRYKIIEKRQSVAFWCNPISGHATLYWYQQILGQGPKLLIQFQNNGVVDDSQLPKDRFSAERLKGVDSTLKIQPAKLEDSAVYLCASSLGLENIQYFGAGTRLSVL.

CDR3 protein: CASGADRGNEQFF. The CDR3, as DNA: TGTGCTAGTGGTGCCGACAGGGGTAATGAGCAGTTCTTC. The chain couples TRBV12-5 to TRBJ2-1; TRBD1 aligns across 8 bases. The CDR3 has 13 amino acids. The germline V gene has CDR1 LGHNT and CDR2 FRNRAP. V gave up 5 bases and J gave up 7 bases; unmatched junction bases: 4.

This clonotype has just a few counts. This rearrangement joins TRBV6-2 or TRBV6-3 to TRBJ1-5; TRBD1 might be the D (5 bases). Trimming stripped 6 bases from V and 0 bases from J, with 15 bases between. This CDR3 has 16 residues. In germline, CDR1 is MNHEY, CDR2 SVGEGT. CDR3 amino acids: CASSPSRGNSNQPQHF. The CDR3 nucleotides are TGTGCCAGCAGCCCCAGTAGGGGTAATAGCAATCAGCCCCAGCATTTT.

This clonotype occurred many times. The CDR3 DNA is TGCAGCGTTGACACCACAGATACGCAGTATTTT. Protein: CSVDTTDTQYF. The rearrangement uses TRBV29-1 and TRBJ2-3; unclear D gene. The length of the CDR3 is 11 residues. V was shortened by 3 bases and J by 2 bases, with 3 bases between the two germline ends. Germline V gene data show CDR1 as SQVTM and CDR2 as ANQGSEA.

This clonotype has at least ten counts. The chain links TRBV7-6 to TRBJ1-6; 8 nucleotides align to TRBD1. V shed 6 bases and J 10 bases; nucleotides not matched to a gene: 5. The CDR3 consists of 13 residues. Germline V gene sequence: CDR1 SGHVS, CDR2 FNYEAQ. The CDR3 region is CASSLQGGSPLHF. The CDR3 DNA follows: TGTGCCAGCAGTCTACAGGGGGGATCACCCCTCCACTTT.

This clonotype has only a few counts. The V and J genes are TRBV5-1 and TRBJ2-3, with TRBD1 matching 7 bases. The CDR3 is 14 residues long. Per the germline V gene, CDR1 is SGHRS and CDR2 is YFSETQ. The junction had 3 bases not matched to a gene; V was cut back by 4 bases and J by 1 base. In DNA, the CDR3 is TGCGCCAGCAGCACCGGGACAGGCACAGATACGCAGTATTTT. Translating gives CASSTGTGTDTQYF.

This clonotype was recorded a few times. The junction shows a germline mismatch at one end, possibly a read error. V is TRBV7-3 and J is TRBJ2-7; D uncertain. Germline CDR1 SGHTA, CDR2 FQGTGA. The CDR3 is 13 amino acids. This CDR3 is CASSLYSSYEQYF. For the CDR3, the DNA is TGTGCCAGCAGCCTTTATTCCTCCTATGAGCAGTACTTC.

Many counts were recorded for this clonotype. The chain is built from TRBV6-5 and TRBJ1-1; D is perhaps TRBD1 (5 bases). The CDR3 contains 15 residues. The V end was cut by 0 bases, the J end by 4 bases, with 12 bases between. Germline values: CDR1 MNHEY, CDR2 SVGAGI. CDR3 loop: CASSYSIMGTTEAFF. CDR3 coding DNA: TGTGCCAGCAGTTACTCGATCATGGGGACCACTGAAGCTTTCTTT.

This chain links TRBV5-1 with TRBJ2-3, with D uncertain. CDR1 and CDR2 (germline): SGHRS, YFSETQ. V lost 5 bases and J lost 0, with 13 bases in between. This CDR3 is built from 15 residues. The CDR3 DNA follows: TGCGCCAGCAGTCGTTTAGCAACTAGCACAGATACGCAGTATTTT. It translates to CASSRLATSTDTQYF.

In its sample, this clonotype was seen many times. The genes are TRBV7-2 and TRBJ2-6, with D tentatively TRBD1 (6 bases). V gave up 2 bases and J gave up 5 bases, with 7 bases separating them. CDR1 and CDR2 (germline): SGHTA, FQGNSA. The CDR3 length is 14 residues. CDR3 loop: CASSLRDRANVLTF. The CDR3 nucleotides read TGTGCCAGCAGCTTACGGGACAGGGCCAACGTCCTGACTTTC.

The chain joins TRBV12-3 or TRBV12-4 to TRBJ1-2; D may be TRBD1 (6 bases). This CDR3 contains 14 residues. The germline V and J ends were trimmed by 3 bases and 8 bases, with 16 bases remaining between them. The CDR3, as DNA: TGTGCCAGCAGTTTTCTACAGGGAATTGGAGGCTACACCTTC. It is translated as CASSFLQGIGGYTF.

This clonotype was recorded at least ten times. The genes are TRBV29-1 and TRBJ2-3; weak D call: TRBD1 (5 bases). Deletions cut 7 bases from V and 4 bases from J, with 15 bases between. This CDR3 comprises 13 residues. Germline V gene data show CDR1 as SQVTM and CDR2 as ANQGSEA. In DNA, the CDR3 is TGCAGCGCCCTAGACAGACGGGCAGATACGCAGTATTTT. The encoded protein is CSALDRRADTQYF.

V gene TRBV7-9 combines with J gene TRBJ2-7, with TRBD2 matching over 7 bases. There are 16 residues in the CDR3. The germline gives CDR1 SEHNR, CDR2 FQNEAQ (reference sequence). With 1 base clipped from V and 0 bases from J, the junction kept 6 bases outside the gene matches. The CDR3, as DNA: TGTGCCAGCAGCTTAGTAGTAGCGGGCGGCTCCTACGAGCAGTACTTC. Its protein is CASSLVVAGGSYEQYF.

This clonotype was seen many times. This chain uses TRBV4-2 with TRBJ1-6; D not certain. This CDR3 is 15 amino acids long. V dropped 0 bases and J dropped 3 bases, with 6 bases sitting between them. Germline V gene data show CDR1 as LGHNA and CDR2 as YNFKEQ. CDR3 protein: CASSQEDGYNSPLHF. As DNA, the CDR3 is TGTGCCAGCAGCCAAGAGGACGGCTATAATTCACCCCTCCACTTT.

A few counts support this clonotype. The chain links TRBV29-1 to TRBJ2-3, with 7 bases that match TRBD2. Germline CDR1 and CDR2: SQVTM and ANQGSEA. V lost 2 bases and J lost 1; bases outside the gene matches: 0. The CDR3 is made up of 13 amino acids. CDR3 sequence: CSVETSGTDTQYF. CDR3 bases: TGCAGCGTTGAAACTAGCGGCACAGATACGCAGTATTTT.

This clonotype has at least ten counts. The rearrangement links TRBV20-1 to TRBJ1-4; D is undetermined. V was shortened by 6 bases and J by 3 bases, with 14 bases between the two germline ends. Per germline, CDR1 DFQATT and CDR2 SNEGSKA (reference sequence). The CDR3 contains 14 residues. CDR3 protein: CSALGAGSNEKLFF. The CDR3 region has the DNA TGCAGTGCCCTGGGTGCCGGTTCTAATGAAAAACTGTTTTTT.

Many counts were recorded for this clonotype. The chain employs TRBV13 and TRBJ2-2; 12 nucleotides align to TRBD2. J was trimmed by 6 bases and V by 4 bases; bases with no gene match: 9. In germline, CDR1 is PRHDT, CDR2 FYEKMQ (reference sequence). The length of the CDR3 is 17 residues. The CDR3: CASSSGLAGRRSGELFF. Here the CDR3 DNA reads TGTGCCAGCAGCTCCGGACTAGCGGGGAGAAGATCCGGGGAGCTGTTTTTT. Variable domain in full (rest from reference TRBV13 and TRBJ2-2): AAGVIQSPRHLIKEKRETATLKCYPIPRHDTVYWYQQGPGQDPQFLISFYEKMQSDKGSIPDRFSAQQFSDYHSELNMSSLELGDSALYFCASSSGLAGRRSGELFFGEGSRLTVL.

This clonotype turned up a few times. The chain is built from TRBV19 and TRBJ2-7, with 11 bases aligning to TRBD1. J was trimmed by 0 bases and V by 5 bases; bases with no gene match: 0. Looked up from germline, CDR1 is LNHDA and CDR2 is SQIVND (reference sequence). The CDR3 loop spans 14 amino acids. CDR3 sequence reads: CASSGTGGSYEQYF. The CDR3 nucleotides are TGTGCCAGTAGTGGGACAGGGGGCTCCTACGAGCAGTACTTC.

This clonotype was recorded at least ten times. The chain has TRBV11-1 and TRBJ2-3, with D tentatively TRBD2 (5 bases). Germline V lookup: CDR1 SGHAT, CDR2 FQDESV (reference sequence). Trimming removed 0 bases from V and 0 bases from J, with 10 bases in between. This CDR3 is 16 amino acids long. CDR3 region: CASSLASSGSTDTQYF. For the CDR3, the DNA is TGTGCCAGCAGCTTAGCGAGCTCGGGAAGCACAGATACGCAGTATTTT.

This clonotype appeared a few times. The chain combines TRBV6-2 or TRBV6-3 with TRBJ1-5; 7 bases are a match to TRBD1. This CDR3 contains 18 residues. Germline CDR1 reads MNHEY; CDR2 reads SVGEGT. V shed 2 bases and J 0 bases; nucleotides not matched to a gene: 10. The CDR3 reads CASSYNDRAIYSNQPQHF. DNA of the CDR3: TGTGCCAGCAGTTACAACGACAGGGCGATCTATAGCAATCAGCCCCAGCATTTT.

There are many counts of this clonotype. CDR3 in DNA: TGTGCCAGCAGTTACTCGAGACAGTCCGGGGCCAACGTCCTGACTTTC. Its protein is CASSYSRQSGANVLTF. This chain joins TRBV6-2 or TRBV6-3 and TRBJ2-6; a possible D gene is TRBD1 (5 bases). Germline lookup yields CDR1 MNHEY and CDR2 SVGEGT. The CDR3 length is 16 residues. The V end lost 0 bases, the J end lost 4 bases, and 10 bases lay between the germline ends.

This clonotype was found many times. The chain employs TRBV12-3 or TRBV12-4 and TRBJ2-3; 7 bases match TRBD2. This CDR3 is 14 amino acids long. The ends lost 6 bases at V and 3 bases at J; junction bases unmatched: 6. CDR3 sequence reads: CASSPAGPTDTQYF. Written as DNA, the CDR3 is TGTGCCAGCAGCCCAGCGGGGCCGACAGATACGCAGTATTTT.

This clonotype was counted only a few times. J is TRBJ2-1 and V is TRBV20-1; TRBD1 agrees at 8 bases. This CDR3 contains 13 residues. Per germline, CDR1 DFQATT and CDR2 SNEGSKA (reference sequence). The V gene end was trimmed by 5 bases and the J gene end by 7 bases; junction bases not matched to a gene: 7. The CDR3 loop is CSASDREWNEQFF. The CDR3 coding sequence is TGCAGTGCTTCGGACAGGGAGTGGAATGAGCAGTTCTTC.

The chain joins TRBV20-1 to TRBJ2-7; 12 bases align to TRBD1. In germline, CDR1 is DFQATT, CDR2 SNEGSKA (reference sequence). The CDR3 totals 15 residues. V shed 6 bases and J 5 bases; nucleotides not matched to a gene: 11. The CDR3 DNA reads TGCAGTGCCCCCCGCATGGGACAGGGGGCGAACGAGCAGTACTTC. The encoded protein is CSAPRMGQGANEQYF.

This clonotype has more than one count but fewer than ten. This chain links TRBV6-5 with TRBJ2-2, with D possibly matching TRBD2 (5 bases). Germline values: CDR1 MNHEY, CDR2 SVGAGI. The CDR3 totals 14 residues. Trimming took off 6 bases at V and 2 bases at J, with 10 bases between the two ends. CDR3 residues: CASSKRSNTGELFF. The CDR3 region has the DNA TGTGCCAGCAGCAAGCGGTCTAACACCGGGGAGCTGTTTTTT.

In its sample, this clonotype was seen a few times. The chain couples TRBV29-1 to TRBJ2-3; 9 bases fit TRBD1. V lost 7 bases, J lost 6 bases, and 5 bases stayed unmatched. The CDR3 spans 12 residues. CDR1 and CDR2 (germline): SQVTM, ANQGSEA. CDR3 in DNA: TGCAGCGCCGGCGACAGGGGGGATACGCAGTATTTT. It encodes CSAGDRGDTQYF.